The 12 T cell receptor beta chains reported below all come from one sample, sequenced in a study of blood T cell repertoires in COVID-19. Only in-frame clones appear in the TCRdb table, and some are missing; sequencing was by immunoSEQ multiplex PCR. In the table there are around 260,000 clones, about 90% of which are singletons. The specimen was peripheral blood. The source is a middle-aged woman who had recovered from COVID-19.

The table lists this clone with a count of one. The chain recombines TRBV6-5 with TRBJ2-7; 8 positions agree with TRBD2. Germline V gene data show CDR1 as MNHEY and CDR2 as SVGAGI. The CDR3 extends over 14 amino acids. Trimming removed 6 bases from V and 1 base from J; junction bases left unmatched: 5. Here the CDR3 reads CASSHRGGSYEQYF. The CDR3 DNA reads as TGTGCCAGCAGCCACCGGGGGGGGTCCTACGAGCAGTACTTC.

The CDR3 sequence: CASSETTGRGQPQHF. CDR3 DNA: TGTGCCAGCAGTGAAACGACAGGGAGAGGCCAGCCCCAGCATTTT. J is TRBJ1-5 and V is TRBV2; 7 nucleotides match TRBD1. The CDR3 is made up of 15 amino acids. With V trimmed by 2 bases and J by 7 bases, 8 bases remained unmatched. Looked up from germline, CDR1 is SNHLY and CDR2 is FYNNEI.

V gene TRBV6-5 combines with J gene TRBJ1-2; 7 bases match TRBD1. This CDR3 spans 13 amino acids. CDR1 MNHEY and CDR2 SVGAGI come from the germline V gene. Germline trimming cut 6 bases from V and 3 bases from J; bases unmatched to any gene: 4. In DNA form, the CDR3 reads TGTGCCAGCAGCCAGGGGGGTGACTATGGCTACACCTTC. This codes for CASSQGGDYGYTF.

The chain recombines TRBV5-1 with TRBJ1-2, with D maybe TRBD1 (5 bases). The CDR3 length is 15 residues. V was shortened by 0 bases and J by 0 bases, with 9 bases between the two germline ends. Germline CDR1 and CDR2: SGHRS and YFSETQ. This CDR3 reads CASSLDRLSNYGYTF. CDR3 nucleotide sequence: TGCGCCAGCAGCTTGGACAGGCTATCTAACTATGGCTACACCTTC.

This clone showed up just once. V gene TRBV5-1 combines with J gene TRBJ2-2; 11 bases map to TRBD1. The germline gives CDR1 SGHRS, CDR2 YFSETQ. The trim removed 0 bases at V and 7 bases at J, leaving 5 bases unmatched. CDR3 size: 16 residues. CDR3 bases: TGCGCCAGCAGCTTGGGGACAGGGGGCTTTGACGGGGAGCTGTTTTTT. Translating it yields CASSLGTGGFDGELFF. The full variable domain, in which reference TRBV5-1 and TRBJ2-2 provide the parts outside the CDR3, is KAGVTQTPRYLIKTRGQQVTLSCSPISGHRSVSWYQQTPGQGLQFLFEYFSETQRNKGNFPGRFSGRQFSNSRSEMNVSTLELGDSALYLCASSLGTGGFDGELFFGEGSRLTVL.

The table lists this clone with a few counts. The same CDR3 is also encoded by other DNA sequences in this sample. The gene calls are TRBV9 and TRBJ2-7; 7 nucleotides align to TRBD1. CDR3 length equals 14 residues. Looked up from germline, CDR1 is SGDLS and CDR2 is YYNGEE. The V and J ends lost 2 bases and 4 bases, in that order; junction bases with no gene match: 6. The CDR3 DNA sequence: TGTGCCAGCAGCGTTGCGGACAGGCCTTACGAGCAGTACTTC. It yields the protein CASSVADRPYEQYF. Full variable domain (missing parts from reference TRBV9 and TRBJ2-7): DSGVTQTPKHLITATGQRVTLRCSPRSGDLSVYWYQQSLDQGLQFLIQYYNGEERAKGNILERFSAQQFPDLHSELNLSSLELGDSALYFCASSVADRPYEQYFGPGTRLTVT.

CDR3 amino acids: CASTPRYTGELFF. CDR3 sequence (DNA): TGTGCCAGCACCCCGCGATACACCGGGGAGCTGTTTTTT. The chain recombines TRBV2 with TRBJ2-2; no clear D. This CDR3 is 13 amino acids long. Looked up from germline, CDR1 is SNHLY and CDR2 is FYNNEI. The ends were cut back, 7 bases at V and 3 bases at J, with 9 bases in the middle.

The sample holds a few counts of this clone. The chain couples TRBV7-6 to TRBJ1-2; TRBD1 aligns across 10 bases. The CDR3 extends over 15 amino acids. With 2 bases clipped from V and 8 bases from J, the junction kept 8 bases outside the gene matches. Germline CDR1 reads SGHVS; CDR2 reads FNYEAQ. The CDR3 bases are TGTGCCAGCAGCTTATTAAGGACAGGGGGTGGCGGCTACACCTTC. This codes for CASSLLRTGGGGYTF.

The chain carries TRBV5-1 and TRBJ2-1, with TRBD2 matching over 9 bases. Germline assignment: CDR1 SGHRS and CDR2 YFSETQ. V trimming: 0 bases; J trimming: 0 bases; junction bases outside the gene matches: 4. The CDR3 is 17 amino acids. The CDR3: CASSLDGTSSSYNEQFF. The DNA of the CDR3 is TGCGCCAGCAGCTTGGATGGGACTAGCTCCTCCTACAATGAGCAGTTCTTC.

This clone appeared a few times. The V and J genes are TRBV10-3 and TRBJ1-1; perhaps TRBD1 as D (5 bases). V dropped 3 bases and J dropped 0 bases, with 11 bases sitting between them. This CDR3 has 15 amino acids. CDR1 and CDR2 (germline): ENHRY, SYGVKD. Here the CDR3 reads CAISDLGALNTEAFF. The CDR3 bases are TGTGCCATCAGTGATCTAGGGGCCTTGAACACTGAAGCTTTCTTT.

CDR3 nucleotides: TGTGCCATCAGTGTAGGAGGGGGCGACGAGCAGTACTTC. Its translation: CAISVGGGDEQYF. The chain recombines TRBV10-3 with TRBJ2-7, with a weak D call TRBD1 (7 bases). V was shortened by 4 bases and J by 5 bases, with 12 bases between the two germline ends. This CDR3 has 13 amino acids. Per the germline V gene, CDR1 is ENHRY and CDR2 is SYGVKD.

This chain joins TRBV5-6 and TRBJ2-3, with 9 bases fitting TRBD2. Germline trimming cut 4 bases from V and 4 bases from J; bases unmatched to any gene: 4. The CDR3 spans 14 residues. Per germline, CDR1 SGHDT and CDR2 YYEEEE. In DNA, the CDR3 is TGTGCCAGCAGCGTGGGACTAGCCGCAGATACGCAGTATTTT. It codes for CASSVGLAADTQYF.